Below, 3 T cell receptor beta chains from the same sample are listed, as sequenced in a study of cytomegalovirus exposure and HLA in healthy donors. The protocol was immunoSEQ multiplex PCR, while the TCRdb copy is restricted to in-frame clones and leaves out a portion. Of 250,000 to 300,000 clones detected, roughly 90% appear once; the ten largest clones hold more than 0.35%. The sequenced sample was PBMCs. Receptor source: a woman in her late teens or twenties in good health and CMV-seronegative.

V and J are TRBV7-8 and TRBJ1-1; TRBD1 is a possible D gene (6 bases). Trimming took off 1 base at V and 0 bases at J, with 9 bases between the two ends. The CDR3 covers 15 residues. CDR1 is SGHVS, CDR2 FQNEAQ, per germline. CDR3 loop: CASSLVGTLNTEAFF. The CDR3 DNA reads as TGTGCCAGCAGCTTAGTGGGGACATTGAACACTGAAGCTTTCTTT.

V gene TRBV15 combines with J gene TRBJ2-7, with 10 bases fitting TRBD1. Per the germline V gene, CDR1 is LNHNV and CDR2 is YYDKDF (reference sequence). This CDR3 region has 14 residues. Unmatched junction bases numbered 4, after V lost 6 bases and J lost 2 bases. CDR3 coding DNA: TGTGCCACCAGAAGGGACAGGGGAACCTACGAGCAGTACGTC. Amino acids: CATRRDRGTYEQYV.

The chain has TRBV5-4 and TRBJ1-2; D unresolved. V lost 0 bases and J 5 bases, leaving 17 bases between the germline ends. Germline lookup yields CDR1 SGHNT and CDR2 YYREEE (reference sequence). There are 16 residues in the CDR3. The CDR3 nucleotides read TGTGCCAGCAGCTTGGCGGTCGGCAGTGGGGAGTATGGCTACACCTTC. This sequence encodes CASSLAVGSGEYGYTF.